These 11 T cell receptor beta chains were sequenced from one sample in a study of graft-versus-host responses after intestinal transplantation. Sequencing was performed with immunoSEQ multiplex PCR; in TCRdb, only in-frame clones are kept and a portion is missing. The table includes around 95,000 clones, about 90% detected once. The antigens for these receptors are not known. The specimen comprised unstimulated CD4+ T cells sorted from spleen or lymph node cells, sampled before transplant. The source of these receptors is a human donor who was the organ donor for an intestinal transplant.

The gene calls are TRBV25-1 and TRBJ2-7; D gene ambiguous. Trimming took 3 bases from V and 2 from J, leaving 14 bases between them. The CDR3 sequence is 15 residues long. CDR1 is MGHDK, CDR2 SYGVNS, per germline. The CDR3 nucleotides are TGTGCCAGCAGTGATGAATCCAGATTCCCCTACGAGCAGTACTTC. Translated, it gives CASSDESRFPYEQYF.

This chain connects TRBV20-1 to TRBJ2-3, with D uncertain. With 5 bases removed from V and 5 bases from J, the gap between germline ends came to 8 bases. Germline V gene lookup returns CDR1 DFQATT and CDR2 SNEGSKA (reference sequence). The CDR3 spans 11 residues. CDR3 nucleotide sequence: TGCAGTGCTGTATCCAGAGATACGCAGTATTTT. Amino acid sequence: CSAVSRDTQYF.

This chain connects TRBV4-2 to TRBJ2-3; 7 bases are shared with TRBD1. The CDR3 has 16 residues. V shed 4 bases and J 4 bases; nucleotides not matched to a gene: 11. Germline V CDR1 and CDR2: LGHNA, YNFKEQ. CDR3 sequence reads: CASSPFPGQGADTQYF. Written as DNA, the CDR3 is TGTGCCAGCAGCCCCTTCCCTGGGCAGGGGGCAGATACGCAGTATTTT.

The rearrangement joins TRBV11-3 to TRBJ2-2; 7 bases are a match to TRBD1. The V segment lost 0 bases and the J segment 2 bases; nucleotides outside the gene matches: 3. From germline, CDR1 is SGHNT and CDR2 YENEEA. CDR3 size: 16 residues. CDR3 region: CASSLERGLNTGELFF. In DNA, the CDR3 is TGTGCCAGCAGCTTAGAAAGGGGGCTTAACACCGGGGAGCTGTTTTTT.

The J gene is TRBJ2-1, the V gene TRBV5-4, with TRBD1 identical over 8 bases. Germline values: CDR1 SGHNT, CDR2 YYREEE (reference sequence). The V segment lost 4 bases and the J segment 3 bases; nucleotides outside the gene matches: 3. This CDR3 is 14 amino acids long. Here the CDR3 reads CASSRQGFYNEQFF. CDR3 coding DNA: TGTGCCAGCAGCCGACAGGGGTTCTACAATGAGCAGTTCTTC.

V gene TRBV5-1 combines with J gene TRBJ2-7; TRBD1 is a possible D gene (5 bases). Deletions cut 7 bases from V and 3 bases from J, with 20 bases between. The length of the CDR3 is 15 residues. CDR1 is SGHRS, CDR2 YFSETQ, per germline. The CDR3 coding sequence is TGCGCCAGCGCCCCTTCCTTGACAGCCGACTACGAGCAGTACTTC. It is translated as CASAPSLTADYEQYF.

CDR3 nucleotide sequence: TGCAGTGCTAGTTTAGACGAGCAGTTCTTC. Its protein product is CSASLDEQFF. The chain uses TRBV20-1 and TRBJ2-1; the D is unclear. Germline lookup yields CDR1 DFQATT and CDR2 SNEGSKA (reference sequence). The V and J ends lost 3 bases and 10 bases respectively, with 7 bases between them. This CDR3 is 10 amino acids long.

This clone turned up a few times. The rearrangement links TRBV6-1 to TRBJ2-7; D call uncertain. V lost 5 bases and J 6 bases, leaving 17 bases between the germline ends. Germline CDR1 reads MNHNS; CDR2 reads SASEGT. This CDR3 has 14 amino acids. In DNA form, the CDR3 reads TGTGCCAGCAGTCGACTCGGTGGTCTCGTCGAGCAGTACTTC. Translated: CASSRLGGLVEQYF.

V usage is TRBV6-5 and J usage is TRBJ1-1; D call uncertain. The CDR3 spans 13 residues. V was clipped by 6 bases and J by 2 bases, with 10 bases between them. Germline CDR1 and CDR2: MNHEY and SVGAGI. The CDR3 loop is CASSRSVNTEAFF. CDR3 sequence (DNA): TGTGCCAGCAGCCGAAGCGTTAACACTGAAGCTTTCTTT.

V is TRBV30 and J is TRBJ2-1; D might be TRBD1 or TRBD2, each matching 6 bases. Deletions cut 2 bases from V and 15 bases from J, with 17 bases between. CDR1 is GTSNPN and CDR2 is SVGIG in the germline V gene (reference sequence). This CDR3 spans 12 amino acids. The CDR3 DNA reads as TGTGCCTGGAGTAAAGGGGGGCCTTTTCGGTTCTTC. This gives the protein CAWSKGGPFRFF.

This clone was detected once. The gene calls are TRBV2 and TRBJ2-7; D remains ambiguous. The CDR3 covers 12 residues. Germline V gene sequence: CDR1 SNHLY, CDR2 FYNNEI. The V gene lost 3 bases and the J gene lost 9 bases, with 12 bases spanning the gap. CDR3 bases: TGTGCCAGCAGTGAGGGTTCGAGAGGGCAGTACTTC. The encoded protein is CASSEGSRGQYF.